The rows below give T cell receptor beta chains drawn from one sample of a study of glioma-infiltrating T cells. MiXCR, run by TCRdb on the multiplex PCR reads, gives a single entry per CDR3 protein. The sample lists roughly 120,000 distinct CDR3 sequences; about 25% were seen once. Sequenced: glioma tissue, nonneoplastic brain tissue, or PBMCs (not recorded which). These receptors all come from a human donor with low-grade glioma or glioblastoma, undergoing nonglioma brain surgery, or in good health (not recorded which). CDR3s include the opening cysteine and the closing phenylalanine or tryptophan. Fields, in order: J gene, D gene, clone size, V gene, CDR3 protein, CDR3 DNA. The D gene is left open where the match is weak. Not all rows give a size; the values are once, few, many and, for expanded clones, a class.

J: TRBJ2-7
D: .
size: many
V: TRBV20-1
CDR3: CSARDAGHHEQYF
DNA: TGCAGTGCTAGAGATGCGGGGCATCACGAGCAGTACTTC

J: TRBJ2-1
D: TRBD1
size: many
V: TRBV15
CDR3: CATSRRQGSDEQFF
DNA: TGTGCCACCAGCAGACGACAGGGGAGCGATGAGCAGTTCTTC

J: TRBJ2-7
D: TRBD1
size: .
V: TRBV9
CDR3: CASSVLTGGGEQYF
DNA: TGTGCCAGCAGCGTATTGACAGGGGGCGGGGAGCAGTACTTC

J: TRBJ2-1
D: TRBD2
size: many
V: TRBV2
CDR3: CASSVGLAYNEQFF
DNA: TGTGCCAGCAGTGTCGGACTAGCGTACAATGAGCAGTTCTTC

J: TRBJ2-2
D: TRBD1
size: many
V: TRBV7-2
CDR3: CASSPTGVGTGELFF
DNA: TGTGCCAGCAGCCCGACAGGGGTTGGCACCGGGGAGCTGTTTTTT

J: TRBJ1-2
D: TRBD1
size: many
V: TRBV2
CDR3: CASSAQGAQGYTF
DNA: TGTGCCAGCAGTGCACAGGGGGCGCAAGGCTACACCTTC

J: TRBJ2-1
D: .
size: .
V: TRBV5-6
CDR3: CASSLARGEQFF
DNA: TGTGCCAGCAGCTTGGCCCGGGGGGAGCAGTTCTTC

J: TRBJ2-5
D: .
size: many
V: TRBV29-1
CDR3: CSVSLVQETQYF
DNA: TGCAGCGTGTCATTGGTCCAAGAGACCCAGTACTTC

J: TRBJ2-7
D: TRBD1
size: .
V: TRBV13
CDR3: CASSLRRADRFSEQYF
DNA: TGTGCCAGCAGCTTACGGAGAGCGGACAGGTTCTCTGAGCAGTACTTC

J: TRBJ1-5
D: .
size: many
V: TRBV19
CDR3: CASTPFVSNQPQHF
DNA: TGTGCCAGTACCCCGTTTGTGAGCAATCAGCCCCAGCATTTT

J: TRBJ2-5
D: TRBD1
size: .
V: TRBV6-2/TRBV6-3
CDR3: CASSYPTQGETQYF
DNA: TGTGCCAGCAGTTACCCTACACAGGGGGAGACCCAGTACTTC

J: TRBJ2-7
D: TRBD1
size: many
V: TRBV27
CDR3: CASSRQGSYEQYF
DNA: TGTGCCAGCAGTCGACAGGGCTCTTACGAGCAGTACTTC

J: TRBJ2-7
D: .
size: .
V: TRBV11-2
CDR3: CASSYTGKVYEQYF
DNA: TGTGCCAGCAGCTACACAGGGAAAGTCTACGAGCAGTACTTC

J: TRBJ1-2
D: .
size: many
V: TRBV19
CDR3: CASSTGRTTNYGYTF
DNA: TGTGCCAGTAGTACCGGACGGACGACTAACTATGGCTACACCTTC

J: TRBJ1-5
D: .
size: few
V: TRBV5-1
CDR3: CASSLEGSQPQHF
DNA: TGCGCCAGCAGCTTGGAAGGTAGTCAGCCCCAGCATTTT

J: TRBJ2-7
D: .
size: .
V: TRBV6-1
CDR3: CVSRELTTSSYEQYF
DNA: TGTGTCAGCAGGGAACTAACAACTAGCTCCTACGAGCAGTACTTC

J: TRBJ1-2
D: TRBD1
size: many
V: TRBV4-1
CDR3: CASSQVGQGFVGYTF
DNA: TGCGCCAGCAGCCAAGTTGGACAGGGGTTTGTTGGCTACACCTTC

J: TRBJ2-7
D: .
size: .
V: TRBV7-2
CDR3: CASGLEGTSPYEQYF
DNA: TGTGCCAGCGGCTTAGAGGGGACATCTCCCTACGAGCAGTACTTC

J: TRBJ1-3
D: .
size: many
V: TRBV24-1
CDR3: CATSDPGTRNTIYF
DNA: TGTGCCACCAGTGATCCCGGGACGAGGAACACCATATATTTT

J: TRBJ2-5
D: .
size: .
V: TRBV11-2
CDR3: CASSLFSTQETQYF
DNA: TGTGCCAGCAGCTTATTTTCGACCCAAGAGACCCAGTACTTC

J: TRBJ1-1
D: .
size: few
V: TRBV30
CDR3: CAWSVQRTEAFF
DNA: TGTGCCTGGAGTGTACAGAGAACTGAAGCTTTCTTT

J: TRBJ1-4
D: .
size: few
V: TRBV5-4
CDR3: CASSSFDRTNEKLFF
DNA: TGTGCCAGCAGCTCCTTCGACAGGACTAATGAAAAACTGTTTTTT

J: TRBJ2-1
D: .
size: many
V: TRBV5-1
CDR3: CASSLASDNEQFF
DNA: TGCGCCAGCAGCTTGGCCTCCGACAATGAGCAGTTCTTC

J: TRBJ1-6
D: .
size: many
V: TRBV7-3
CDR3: CASSPEGNSPLHF
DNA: TGTGCCAGCAGCCCGGAAGGTAATTCACCCCTCCACTTT

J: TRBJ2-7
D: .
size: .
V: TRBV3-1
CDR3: CASSQLRSSYEQYF
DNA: TGTGCCAGCAGCCAACTAAGGAGCTCCTACGAGCAGTACTTC

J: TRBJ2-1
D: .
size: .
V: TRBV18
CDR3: CVSSPPLGGSSYNEQFF
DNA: TGTGTTAGCTCACCACCCCTCGGAGGCAGTTCCTACAATGAGCAGTTCTTC

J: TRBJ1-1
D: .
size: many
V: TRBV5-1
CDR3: CASRDQIEAFF
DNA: TGCGCCAGCAGGGATCAGATAGAAGCTTTCTTT

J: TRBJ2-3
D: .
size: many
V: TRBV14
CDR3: CASSQSLRLSPDTQYF
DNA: TGTGCCAGCAGCCAATCACTGAGGCTGAGCCCAGATACGCAGTATTTT

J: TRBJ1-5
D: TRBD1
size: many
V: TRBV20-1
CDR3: CSARGQGASNQPQHF
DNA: TGCAGTGCTAGAGGTCAGGGGGCGAGCAATCAGCCCCAGCATTTT

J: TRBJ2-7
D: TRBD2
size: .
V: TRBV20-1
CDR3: CSYKLAGGYEQYF
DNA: TGCAGTTACAAACTAGCGGGAGGATACGAGCAGTACTTC

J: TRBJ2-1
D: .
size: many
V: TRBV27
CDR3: CASSFDTYNEQFF
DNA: TGTGCCAGCAGTTTTGACACCTACAATGAGCAGTTCTTC

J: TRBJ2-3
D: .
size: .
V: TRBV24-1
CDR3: CVTSDSRGTDTQYF
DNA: TGTGTTACCAGTGATTCTCGGGGCACAGATACGCAGTATTTT

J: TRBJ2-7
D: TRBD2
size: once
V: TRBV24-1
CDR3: CATSDSSGGNNEQYF
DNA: TGTGCCACCAGTGATTCTAGCGGGGGGAACAATGAGCAGTACTTC

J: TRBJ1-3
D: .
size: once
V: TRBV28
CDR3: CASRSTLNTIYF
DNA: TGTGCCAGCAGGTCTACTTTAAACACCATATATTTT

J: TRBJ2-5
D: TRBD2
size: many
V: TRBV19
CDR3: CASKLANNFQETQYF
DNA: TGTGCCAGTAAACTAGCGAACAATTTCCAAGAGACCCAGTACTTC

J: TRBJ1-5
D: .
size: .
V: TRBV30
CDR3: CAWSAFLAQPQHF
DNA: TGTGCCTGGAGTGCCTTCTTAGCTCAGCCCCAGCATTTT

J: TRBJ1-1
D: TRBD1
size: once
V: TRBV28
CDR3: CASSSGQALNTKAFF
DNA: TGTGCCAGCAGTTCTGGACAGGCCTTGAACACTAAAGCTTTCTTT

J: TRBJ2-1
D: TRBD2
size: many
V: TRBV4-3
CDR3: CASSQARGAPDEQFF
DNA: TGCGCCAGCAGCCAAGCGCGGGGGGCCCCGGATGAGCAGTTCTTC

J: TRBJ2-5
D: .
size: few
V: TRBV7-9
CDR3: CASSLKMMTDVQETQYF
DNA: TGTGCCAGCAGCTTAAAAATGATGACAGACGTCCAAGAGACCCAGTACTTC

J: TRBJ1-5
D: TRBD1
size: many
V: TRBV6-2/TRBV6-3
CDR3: CASSSQGNQPQHF
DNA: TGTGCCAGCAGCTCACAGGGGAATCAGCCCCAGCATTTT

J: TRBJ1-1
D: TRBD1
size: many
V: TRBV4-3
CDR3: CASSQDRGPLNTEAFF
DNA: TGCGCCAGCAGCCAGGACAGGGGGCCTCTGAACACTGAAGCTTTCTTT

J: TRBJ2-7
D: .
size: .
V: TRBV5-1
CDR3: CASSLGTGRYEQYF
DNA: TGCGCCAGCAGCTTGGGTACAGGGCGCTACGAGCAGTACTTC

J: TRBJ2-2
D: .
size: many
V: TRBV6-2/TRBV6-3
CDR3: CASSYSLVNTGELFF
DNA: TGTGCCAGCAGTTACTCGTTAGTGAACACCGGGGAGCTGTTTTTT

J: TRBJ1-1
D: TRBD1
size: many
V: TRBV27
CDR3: CASSSRTGWTEAFF
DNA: TGTGCCAGCAGTTCCCGGACAGGTTGGACTGAAGCTTTCTTT

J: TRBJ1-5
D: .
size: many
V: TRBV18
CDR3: CASSPSRDRPQHF
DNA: TGTGCCAGCTCACCATCACGAGATAGGCCCCAGCATTTT

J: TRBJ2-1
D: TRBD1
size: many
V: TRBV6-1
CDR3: CASSQDRGQSNEQFF
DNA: TGTGCCAGCAGCCAGGACAGGGGGCAGTCGAATGAGCAGTTCTTC